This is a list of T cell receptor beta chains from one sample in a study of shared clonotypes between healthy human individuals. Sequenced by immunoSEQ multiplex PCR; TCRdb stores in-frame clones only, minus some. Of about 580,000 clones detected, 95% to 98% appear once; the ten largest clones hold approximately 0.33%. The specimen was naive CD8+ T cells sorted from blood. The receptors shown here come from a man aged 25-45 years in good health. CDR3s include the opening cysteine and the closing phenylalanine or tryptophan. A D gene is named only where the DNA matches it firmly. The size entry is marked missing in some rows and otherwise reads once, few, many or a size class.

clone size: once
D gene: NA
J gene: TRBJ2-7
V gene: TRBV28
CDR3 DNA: TGTGCCAGCAGTTTAGGTTCCTACGAGCAGTACTTC
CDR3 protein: CASSLGSYEQYF

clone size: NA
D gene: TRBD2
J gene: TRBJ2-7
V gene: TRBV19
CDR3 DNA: TGTGCCAGTAGTATGGGTAGCGGGAGTATCTACGAGCAGTACTTC
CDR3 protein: CASSMGSGSIYEQYF

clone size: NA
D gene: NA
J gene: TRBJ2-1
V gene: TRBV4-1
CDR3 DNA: TGCGCCAGCAGCCTGTCAGTCCAGTCCTACAATGAGCAGTTCTTC
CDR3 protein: CASSLSVQSYNEQFF

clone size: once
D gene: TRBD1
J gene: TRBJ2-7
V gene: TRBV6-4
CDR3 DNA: TGTGCCAGCAGTGACTCACGACAGGGGGCTCCTCCCTACGAGCAGTACTTC
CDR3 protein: CASSDSRQGAPPYEQYF

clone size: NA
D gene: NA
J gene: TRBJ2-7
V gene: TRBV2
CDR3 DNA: TGTGCCAGCAGTGAAAGCAGACTAGGTACCTACGAGCAGTACTTC
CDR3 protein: CASSESRLGTYEQYF

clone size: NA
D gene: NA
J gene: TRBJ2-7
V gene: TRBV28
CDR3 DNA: TGTGCCAGCCAGGACATTTCCTACGAGCAGTACTTC
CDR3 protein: CASQDISYEQYF

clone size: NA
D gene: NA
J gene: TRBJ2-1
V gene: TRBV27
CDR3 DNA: TGTGCCAGCAAAGGACAGGGAAGAGGATTAAGCGGGAGAGTCAATGAGCAGTTCTTC
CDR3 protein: CASKGQGRGLSGRVNEQFF

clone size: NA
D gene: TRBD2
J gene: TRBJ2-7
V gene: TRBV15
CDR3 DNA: TGTGCCACCAGCAGAGATAAAGCGGGAGGGCCGGGGGAGCAGTACTTC
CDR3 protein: CATSRDKAGGPGEQYF

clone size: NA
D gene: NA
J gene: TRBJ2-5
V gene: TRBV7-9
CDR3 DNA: TGTGCCAGCAGCTCGACCGTGACTTCCCGCGGGGCCCAGTACTTC
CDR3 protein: CASSSTVTSRGAQYF

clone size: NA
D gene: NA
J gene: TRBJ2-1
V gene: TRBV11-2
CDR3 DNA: TGTGCCAGCAGCTCCTATTGGGGGGAGGAATACAATGAGCAGTTCTTC
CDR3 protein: CASSSYWGEEYNEQFF

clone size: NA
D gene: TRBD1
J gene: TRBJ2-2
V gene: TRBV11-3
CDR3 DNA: TGTGCCAGCAGCTCCCTAGGGGTACAGGGGCCCGGGGAGCTGTTTTTT
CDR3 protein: CASSSLGVQGPGELFF

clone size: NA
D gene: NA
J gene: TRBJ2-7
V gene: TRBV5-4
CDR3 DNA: TGTGCCAGCAGTACGACGGATCGACCCTACGAGCAGTACTTC
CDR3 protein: CASSTTDRPYEQYF

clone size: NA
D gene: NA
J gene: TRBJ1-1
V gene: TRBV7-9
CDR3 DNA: TGTGCCAGCAGCTTAGCTACAGCGGAAGCTTTCTTT
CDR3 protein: CASSLATAEAFF

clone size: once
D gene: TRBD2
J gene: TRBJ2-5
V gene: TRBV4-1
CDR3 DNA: TGCGCCAGCAGCCAGGGTTTTAGCGGGAGGGCCGAAGAGACCCAGTACTTC
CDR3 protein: CASSQGFSGRAEETQYF